What follows is one T cell receptor beta chain and its context. Sequenced by immunoSEQ multiplex PCR; TCRdb stores in-frame clones only, minus some. The table records about 190,000 clones, about 82% of them present only once. The data are from a study of blood T cell repertoires in COVID-19. Among Cohort 3 donors, those recovered had two negative PCRs, clearance, or symptom resolution. The sample taken for sequencing was PBMCs or T cells enriched from blood (not recorded which). The receptor was isolated from a woman under 40 who had recovered from COVID-19.

The CDR3 DNA reads as TGTGCCAGCAGGGGAACAGGGGCCCCCTCCTACGAGCAGTACTTC. It specifies CASRGTGAPSYEQYF. The gene calls are TRBV28 and TRBJ2-7; 7 positions agree with TRBD1. The CDR3 is made up of 15 amino acids. V was pared by 6 bases and J by 0 bases, with 8 bases of the junction left unmatched. The germline V gene has CDR1 MDHEN and CDR2 SYDVKM.